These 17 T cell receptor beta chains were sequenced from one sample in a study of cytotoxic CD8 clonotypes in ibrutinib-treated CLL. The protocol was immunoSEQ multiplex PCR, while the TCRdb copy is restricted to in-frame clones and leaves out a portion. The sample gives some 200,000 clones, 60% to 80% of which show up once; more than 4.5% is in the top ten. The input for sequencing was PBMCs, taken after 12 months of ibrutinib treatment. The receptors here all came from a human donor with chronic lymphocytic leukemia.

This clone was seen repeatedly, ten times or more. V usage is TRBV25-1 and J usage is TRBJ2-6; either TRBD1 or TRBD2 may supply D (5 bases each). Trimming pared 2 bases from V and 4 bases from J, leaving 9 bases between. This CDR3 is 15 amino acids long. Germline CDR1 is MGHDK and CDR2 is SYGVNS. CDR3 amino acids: CASSEVGAGANVLTF. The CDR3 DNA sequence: TGTGCCAGCAGTGAAGTCGGGGCGGGGGCCAACGTCCTGACTTTC.

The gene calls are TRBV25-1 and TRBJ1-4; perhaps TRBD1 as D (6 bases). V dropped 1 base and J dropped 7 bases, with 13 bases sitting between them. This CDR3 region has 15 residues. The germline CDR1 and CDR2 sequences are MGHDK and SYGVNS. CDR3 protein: CASSEWGAGSEKLFF. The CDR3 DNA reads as TGTGCCAGCAGTGAATGGGGGGCTGGGAGTGAAAAACTGTTTTTT.

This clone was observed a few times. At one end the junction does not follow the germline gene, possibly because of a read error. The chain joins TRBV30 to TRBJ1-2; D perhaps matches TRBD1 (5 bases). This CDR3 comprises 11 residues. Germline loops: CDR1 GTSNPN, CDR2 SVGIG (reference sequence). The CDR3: CAWSVSRVMAF. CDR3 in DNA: TGTGCCTGGAGTGTATCCAGGGTTATGGCCTTC.

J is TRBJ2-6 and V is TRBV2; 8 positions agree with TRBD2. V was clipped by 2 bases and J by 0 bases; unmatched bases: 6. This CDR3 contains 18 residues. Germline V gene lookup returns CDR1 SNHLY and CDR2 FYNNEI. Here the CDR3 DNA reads TGTGCCAGCAGTGAACGTGGACTAGCTACCTCTGGGGCCAACGTCCTGACTTTC. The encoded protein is CASSERGLATSGANVLTF. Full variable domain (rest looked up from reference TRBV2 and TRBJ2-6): EPEVTQTPSHQVTQMGQEVILRCVPISNHLYFYWYRQILGQKVEFLVSFYNNEISEKSEIFDDQFSVERPDGSNFTLKIRSTKLEDSAMYFCASSERGLATSGANVLTFGAGSRLTVL.

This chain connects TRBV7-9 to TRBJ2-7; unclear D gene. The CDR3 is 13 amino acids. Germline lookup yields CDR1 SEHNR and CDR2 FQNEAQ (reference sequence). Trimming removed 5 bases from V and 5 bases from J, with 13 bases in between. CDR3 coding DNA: TGTGCCAGCAGCCAGGCCCCCCAGAACGAGCAGTACTTC. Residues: CASSQAPQNEQYF.

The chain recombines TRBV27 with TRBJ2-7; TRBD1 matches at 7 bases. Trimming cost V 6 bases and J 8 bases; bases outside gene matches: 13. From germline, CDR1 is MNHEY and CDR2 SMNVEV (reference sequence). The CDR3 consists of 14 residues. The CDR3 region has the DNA TGTGCCAGCAGGCCGGGACAGCGGCTCCACCAGCAGTACTTC. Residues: CASRPGQRLHQQYF.

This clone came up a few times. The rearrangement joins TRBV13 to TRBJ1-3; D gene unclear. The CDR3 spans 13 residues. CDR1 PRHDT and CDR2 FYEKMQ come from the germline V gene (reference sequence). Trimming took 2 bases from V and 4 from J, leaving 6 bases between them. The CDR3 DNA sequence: TGTGCCAGCAGCTTATCCGGGGGAAACACCATATATTTT. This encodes CASSLSGGNTIYF.

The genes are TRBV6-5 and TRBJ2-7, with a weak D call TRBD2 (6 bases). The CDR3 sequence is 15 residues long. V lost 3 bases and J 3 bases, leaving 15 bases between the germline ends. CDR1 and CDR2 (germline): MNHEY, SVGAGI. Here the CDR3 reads CASSYAGRGDYEQYF. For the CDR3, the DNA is TGTGCCAGCAGTTATGCGGGAAGAGGCGACTACGAGCAGTACTTC.

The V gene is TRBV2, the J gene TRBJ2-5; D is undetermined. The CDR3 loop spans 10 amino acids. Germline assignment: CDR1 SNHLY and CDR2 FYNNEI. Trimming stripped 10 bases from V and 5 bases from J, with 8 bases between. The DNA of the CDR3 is TGTGCCACAAAACCGGAGACCCAGTACTTC. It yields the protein CATKPETQYF.

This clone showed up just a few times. Here the CDR3 DNA reads TGTGCCAGCAGTGAGCAGGGCTATCAGCCCCAGCATTTT. Translation gives CASSEQGYQPQHF. J is TRBJ1-5 and V is TRBV2; maybe TRBD1 (5 bases). Germline lookup yields CDR1 SNHLY and CDR2 FYNNEI. The CDR3 totals 13 residues. The germline V and J ends were trimmed by 3 bases and 5 bases, with 8 bases remaining between them.

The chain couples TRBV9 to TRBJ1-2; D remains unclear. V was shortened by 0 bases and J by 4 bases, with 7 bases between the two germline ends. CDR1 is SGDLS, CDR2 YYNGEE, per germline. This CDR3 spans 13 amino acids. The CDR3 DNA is TGTGCCAGCAGCGTAGGTACACTCTATGGCTACACCTTC. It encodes CASSVGTLYGYTF.

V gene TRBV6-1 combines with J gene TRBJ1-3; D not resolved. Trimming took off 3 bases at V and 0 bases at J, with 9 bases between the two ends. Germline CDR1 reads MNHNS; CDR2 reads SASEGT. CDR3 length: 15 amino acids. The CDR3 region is CASSEGPTSGNTIYF. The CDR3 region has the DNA TGTGCCAGCAGTGAGGGTCCGACCTCTGGAAACACCATATATTTT.

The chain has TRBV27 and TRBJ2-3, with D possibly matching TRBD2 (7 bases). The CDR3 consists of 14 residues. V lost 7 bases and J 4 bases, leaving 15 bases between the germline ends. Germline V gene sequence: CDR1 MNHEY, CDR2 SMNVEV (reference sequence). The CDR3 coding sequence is TGTGCCAGCACCACGGGGAGGGGGGCAGATACGCAGTATTTT. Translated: CASTTGRGADTQYF.

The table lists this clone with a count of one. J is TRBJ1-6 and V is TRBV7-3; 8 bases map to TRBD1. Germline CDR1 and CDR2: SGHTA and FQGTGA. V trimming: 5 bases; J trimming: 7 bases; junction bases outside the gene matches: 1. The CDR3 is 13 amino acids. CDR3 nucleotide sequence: TGTGCCAGCAGCCGACAGGGGAATTCACCCCTCCACTTT. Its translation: CASSRQGNSPLHF.

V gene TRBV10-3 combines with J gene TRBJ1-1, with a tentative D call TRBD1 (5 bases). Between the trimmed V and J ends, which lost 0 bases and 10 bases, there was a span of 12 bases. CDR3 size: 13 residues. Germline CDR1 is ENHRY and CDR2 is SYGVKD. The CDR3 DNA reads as TGTGCCATCAGTGAGTCGCAGGGTCGGGGAGCTTTCTTT. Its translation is CAISESQGRGAFF.

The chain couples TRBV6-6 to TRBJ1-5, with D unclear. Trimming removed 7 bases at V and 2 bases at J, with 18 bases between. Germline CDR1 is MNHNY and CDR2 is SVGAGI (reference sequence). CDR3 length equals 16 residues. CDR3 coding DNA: TGTGCCAGCACGGAGACTCGCGGGTTTGGCAATCAGCCCCAGCATTTT. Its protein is CASTETRGFGNQPQHF.

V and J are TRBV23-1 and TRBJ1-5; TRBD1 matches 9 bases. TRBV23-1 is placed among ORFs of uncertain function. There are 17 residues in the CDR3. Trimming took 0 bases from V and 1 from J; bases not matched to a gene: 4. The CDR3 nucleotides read TGCGCCAGCAGTCAATCGGGACAGGGACGGAGCAATCAGCCCCAGCATTTT. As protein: CASSQSGQGRSNQPQHF.